The next 18 T cell receptor beta chains were all read from a single sample in a study of identical twins. TCRdb passed the 5' RACE reads through MiXCR, listing each CDR3 protein once. The sample lists 450,000 to 600,000 distinct CDR3 sequences, more than 20% occurring once. This sample also belongs to another study, concerning yellow fever vaccine responses in identical twins.

Sequencing used CD4+ T cells sorted from blood. The receptors were sampled from a woman younger than 35 in good health.

This chain uses TRBV29-1 with TRBJ1-3; D not resolved. CDR1 is SQVTM and CDR2 is ANQGSEA in the germline V gene. This CDR3 has 13 amino acids. Trimming shortened V by 3 bases and J by 2 bases, and 8 bases separated the two germline ends. The CDR3 DNA follows: TGCAGCGTTGATAAGGGAGCTGGAAACACCATATATTTT. Protein product: CSVDKGAGNTIYF. Looking up the rest from reference TRBV29-1 and TRBJ1-3 gives the full variable domain: SAVISQKPSRDICQRGTSLTIQCQVDSQVTMMFWYRQQPGQSLTLIATANQGSEATYESGFVIDKFPISRPNLTFSTLTVSNMSPEDSSIYLCSVDKGAGNTIYFGEGSWLTVV.

This clonotype was seen a few times. CDR3 protein: CSARDAASGRETQYF. The CDR3 region has the DNA TGCAGTGCTAGAGATGCGGCTAGCGGGAGGGAGACCCAGTACTTC. The chain is built from TRBV20-1 and TRBJ2-5, with TRBD2 matching 11 bases. Germline V gene lookup returns CDR1 DFQATT and CDR2 SNEGSKA (reference sequence). V shed 0 bases and J 5 bases; nucleotides not matched to a gene: 5. CDR3 length equals 15 residues.

The chain has TRBV2 and TRBJ1-5; D is ambiguous. There are 14 residues in the CDR3. Germline CDR1 reads SNHLY; CDR2 reads FYNNEI. V was cut by 4 bases and J by 4 bases, with 11 bases left in between. The CDR3 protein is CASSVRTGNQPQHF. The DNA of the CDR3 is TGTGCCAGCAGTGTGAGGACGGGGAATCAGCCCCAGCATTTT.

This chain links TRBV24-1 with TRBJ2-2, with 11 bases aligning to TRBD2. The CDR3 extends over 19 amino acids. Germline CDR1 and CDR2: KGHDR and SFDVKD. V was pared by 7 bases and J by 2 bases, with 14 bases of the junction left unmatched. The CDR3 sequence: CATSLAGGRLTVNTGELFF. Here the CDR3 DNA reads TGTGCCACCAGCCTAGCGGGAGGTCGTCTTACTGTAAACACCGGGGAGCTGTTTTTT.

This chain joins TRBV10-3 and TRBJ2-2; D is uncertain. V was trimmed by 5 bases and J by 3 bases, leaving 7 bases between them. Germline V lookup: CDR1 ENHRY, CDR2 SYGVKD. The CDR3 consists of 13 residues. Here the CDR3 reads CAISSRDTGELFF. Here the CDR3 DNA reads TGTGCCATCAGTTCTAGGGACACCGGGGAGCTGTTTTTT.

The J gene is TRBJ2-1, the V gene TRBV6-2 or TRBV6-3; possibly TRBD1 or TRBD2 for D (5 bases each). This CDR3 is built from 15 residues. Germline assignment: CDR1 MNHEY and CDR2 SVGEGT. V was clipped by 10 bases and J by 10 bases, with 26 bases between them. As DNA, the CDR3 is TGTGCCATCTACCCCGGGCCCGCAACGAGGGGCGAGCAGTTCTTC. Encoded protein: CAIYPGPATRGEQFF.

This clonotype was detected a few times. The chain combines TRBV18 with TRBJ2-1; 11 nucleotides agree with TRBD1. V shed 0 bases and J 14 bases; nucleotides not matched to a gene: 3. Germline lookup yields CDR1 KGHSH and CDR2 LQKENI. There are 13 residues in the CDR3. The CDR3 loop is CASSPPGQGDKFF. The CDR3, as DNA: TGTGCCAGCTCACCACCGGGACAGGGGGATAAGTTCTTC.

V is TRBV29-1 and J is TRBJ1-4, with D possibly TRBD1 on 5 matching bases. The germline V gene encodes CDR1 SQVTM and CDR2 ANQGSEA. Between the trimmed V and J ends, which lost 8 bases and 4 bases, there was a span of 14 bases. CDR3 length: 13 amino acids. The CDR3: CSTAGTNNEKLFF. The CDR3 DNA reads TGCAGCACGGCCGGGACGAATAATGAAAAACTGTTTTTT.

The rearrangement uses TRBV6-1 and TRBJ1-2; no definite D call. Germline V gene sequence: CDR1 MNHNS, CDR2 SASEGT. V was clipped by 4 bases and J by 3 bases, with 3 bases between them. This CDR3 is 11 amino acids long. CDR3 nucleotide sequence: TGTGCCAGCAGTGGACACTATGGCTACACCTTC. This translates into CASSGHYGYTF.

The table lists this clonotype with a few counts. The genes are TRBV6-1 and TRBJ2-1, with no clear D. The V gene lost 4 bases and the J gene lost 10 bases, with 8 bases spanning the gap. This CDR3 is built from 11 residues. From germline, CDR1 is MNHNS and CDR2 SASEGT. CDR3 sequence (DNA): TGTGCCAGCAGTGGTTCGGGCGAGCAGTTCTTC. It translates to CASSGSGEQFF.

This rearrangement joins TRBV20-1 to TRBJ2-1; possibly TRBD2 for D (6 bases). Trimming took 7 bases from V and 0 from J, leaving 13 bases between them. The V gene's germline CDR1 is DFQATT and CDR2 SNEGSKA (reference sequence). This CDR3 is built from 14 residues. The CDR3 nucleotides read TGCAGTGGAAGTCGGGGAGGCTCCTACAATGAGCAGTTCTTC. Translation: CSGSRGGSYNEQFF.

The V call is TRBV29-1, the J call TRBJ2-5, with a possible D match to TRBD1 (5 bases). V gave up 3 bases and J gave up 2 bases, with 16 bases separating them. Per germline, CDR1 SQVTM and CDR2 ANQGSEA. The CDR3 totals 15 residues. The CDR3 spells CSVDDWARTQETQYF. CDR3 bases: TGCAGCGTTGATGATTGGGCTAGGACACAAGAGACCCAGTACTTC.

This chain uses TRBV2 with TRBJ2-5, with 7 bases that match TRBD2. With 8 bases clipped from V and 2 bases from J, the junction kept 11 bases outside the gene matches. This CDR3 is built from 15 residues. The germline V gene encodes CDR1 SNHLY and CDR2 FYNNEI. The CDR3 bases are TGTGCCAGCGAGGGATGGCGGGAGAATCAAGAGACCCAGTACTTC. Encoded protein: CASEGWRENQETQYF.

This chain connects TRBV28 to TRBJ2-3; tentatively, D is TRBD1 or TRBD2 (5 bases each). Looked up from germline, CDR1 is MDHEN and CDR2 is SYDVKM. The CDR3 loop spans 13 amino acids. The V and J ends lost 5 bases and 1 base respectively, with 7 bases between them. The CDR3 loop is CASSGTGTDTQYF. The CDR3 region has the DNA TGTGCCAGCAGTGGGACGGGCACAGATACGCAGTATTTT. Complete variable domain (other parts from reference TRBV28 and TRBJ2-3): DVKVTQSSRYLVKRTGEKVFLECVQDMDHENMFWYRQDPGLGLRLIYFSYDVKMKEKGDIPEGYSVSREKKERFSLILESASTNQTSMYLCASSGTGTDTQYFGPGTRLTVL.

This clonotype was counted once. V and J are TRBV5-1 and TRBJ2-5, with D perhaps TRBD1 (6 bases). CDR1 is SGHRS, CDR2 YFSETQ, per germline. Trimming cost V 3 bases and J 1 base, with 10 bases left between them. The CDR3 consists of 14 residues. The CDR3 protein is CASSWGRAQETQYF. The CDR3 DNA reads TGCGCCAGCAGCTGGGGGCGGGCCCAAGAGACCCAGTACTTC.

This clonotype was seen a few times. V is TRBV12-3 or TRBV12-4 and J is TRBJ1-1; tentatively, D is TRBD1 (5 bases). Trimming shortened V by 9 bases and J by 3 bases, and 14 bases separated the two germline ends. CDR3 length: 13 amino acids. The DNA for the CDR3 is TGTGCCAGTTTGGAGGGGCCATACACTGAAGCTTTCTTT. This encodes CASLEGPYTEAFF.

This clonotype was detected a few times. The chain has TRBV24-1 and TRBJ2-3; TRBD2 agrees at 7 bases. CDR3 length equals 16 residues. Losses at the gene ends were 3 bases for V and 12 bases for J; bases not matched to a gene: 17. Germline values: CDR1 KGHDR, CDR2 SFDVKD. This CDR3 reads CATSDTAAGRGRPQYF. The CDR3, as DNA: TGTGCCACCAGTGATACCGCTGCGGGCCGCGGGAGACCCCAGTATTTT.

This clonotype was counted many times. The rearrangement joins TRBV6-6 to TRBJ2-5; 9 bases are a match to TRBD2. The length of the CDR3 is 11 residues. V lost 5 bases, J lost 14 bases, and 6 bases stayed unmatched. Germline V gene sequence: CDR1 MNHNY, CDR2 SVGAGI (reference sequence). The CDR3, as DNA: TGTGCCAGCAGTGAGGTGACTAGCGGATACTTC. Its translation is CASSEVTSGYF.